There are a few counts of the clone carrying this TCR beta chain. CDR1 and CDR2 (germline): SQVTM, ANQGSEA. This CDR3 region has 15 residues. Trimming took 1 base from V and 0 from J, leaving 11 bases between them. Reverse transcription of extracted RNA yielded cDNA, which provided the sequencing template. Clones were sequenced by immunoSEQ multiplex PCR, and TCRdb holds only the in-frame ones, with some missing. The sample carries roughly 140,000 clones, 40% to 60% recorded once. This sample was taken from a study of CD8+ T cells in alopecia areata. Study-level background: Patients took tofacitinib for 6 to 18 months, followed by 6 drug-free months.

This specimen consisted of CD8+ T cells sorted from blood, obtained at week 0. V is TRBV29-1 and J is TRBJ2-3; the D is unclear. This sequence was found in a human donor with alopecia areata. DNA for the CDR3: TGCAGCGTTGAAGGTTTGGGGATTAGCACAGATACGCAGTATTTT. Protein: CSVEGLGISTDTQYF.